This T cell receptor beta chain was captured in a study of radiotherapy plus CTLA-4 blockade in lung cancer. On the study more broadly: Across the patients, objective responses occurred in approximately 19%, and disease control in roughly 31%. General study results and limits: Interferon-beta, together with early blood T cell clone dynamics, reportedly best predicted response. An expansion of tumor-derived TCR clones occurred in blood after radiotherapy plus ipilimumab.

Looked up from germline, CDR1 is MDHEN and CDR2 is SYDVKM. V lost 7 bases to trimming and J lost 0 bases; unmatched junction nucleotides: 5. There are 15 residues in the CDR3. In the case of this clone: Its target is unknown.

Sequencing used immunoSEQ multiplex PCR; TCRdb keeps in-frame clones, though not all of them. Counted here are over 100,000 clones, 81% occurring once; the ten biggest clones make up about 3.3%. Sequenced material: peripheral blood, taken from a patient treated with radiotherapy plus ipilimumab. The TCR originated in a human donor with non-small cell lung cancer that progressed on radiotherapy plus ipilimumab. Some clones in this sample may be carry-over from other donors' samples. The chain carries TRBV28 and TRBJ2-2; TRBD2 matches 7 bases. The CDR3 DNA reads as TGTGCCAGCAAAATAGGGACTACGAACACCGGGGAGCTGTTTTTT. Residues: CASKIGTTNTGELFF.